The source of this T cell receptor beta chain is a study of cytomegalovirus exposure and HLA in healthy donors. Vbeta (60) and Jbeta (13) primers were used in the PCR. Profiled with immunoSEQ multiplex PCR; TCRdb holds only in-frame clones, not every one. The table has about 160,000 clones, around 60% seen once. The CDR3 is 12 residues long. Trimming took 2 bases from V and 6 from J, leaving 8 bases between them. Germline CDR1 SEHNR, CDR2 FQNEAQ (reference sequence). Healthy people donating bone marrow made up the donors. This clone was detected only a few times. V is TRBV7-9 and J is TRBJ2-7; D remains unclear. The TCR sequence derives from a woman aged 55-69 years in good health and CMV-seropositive. The sequenced sample was PBMCs. CDR3 sequence reads: CASSLPTGEQYF. Written as DNA, the CDR3 is TGTGCCAGCAGCTTACCTACTGGCGAGCAGTACTTC.